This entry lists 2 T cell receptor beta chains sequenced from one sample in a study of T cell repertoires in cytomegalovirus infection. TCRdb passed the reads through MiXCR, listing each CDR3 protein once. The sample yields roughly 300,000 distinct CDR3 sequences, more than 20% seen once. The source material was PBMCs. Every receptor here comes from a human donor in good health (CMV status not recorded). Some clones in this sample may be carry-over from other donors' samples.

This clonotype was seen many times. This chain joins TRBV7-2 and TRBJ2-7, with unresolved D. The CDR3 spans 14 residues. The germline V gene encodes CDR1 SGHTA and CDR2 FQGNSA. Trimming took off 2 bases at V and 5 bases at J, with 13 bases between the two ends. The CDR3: CASSLRWGMDEQYF. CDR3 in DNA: TGTGCCAGCAGCTTACGTTGGGGAATGGACGAGCAGTACTTC. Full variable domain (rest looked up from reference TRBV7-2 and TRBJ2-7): GAGVSQSPSNKVTEKGKDVELRCDPISGHTALYWYRQSLGQGLEFLIYFQGNSAPDKSGLPSDRFSAERTGGSVSTLTIQRTQQEDSAVYLCASSLRWGMDEQYFGPGTRLTVT.

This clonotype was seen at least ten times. The CDR3 protein is CASSAGQGLGEKLFF. DNA of the CDR3: TGTGCCAGCAGTGCTGGGCAGGGTCTTGGAGAAAAACTGTTTTTT. This chain links TRBV12-3 or TRBV12-4 with TRBJ1-4; tentatively, D is TRBD1 (5 bases). Trimming removed 5 bases at V and 8 bases at J, with 18 bases between. CDR3 length equals 15 residues.